The 18 T cell receptor beta chains given below trace back to one sample, sequenced in a study of early T cells in non-severe SARS-CoV-2 infection. TCRdb called the 5' RACE reads again in MiXCR, with one record for every CDR3 protein. The sample gives some 60,000 distinct CDR3 sequences, roughly 7.7% of which show up once; around 3.4% is in the top ten. The sequenced sample was whole blood. The source is an adult who was a healthcare worker with PCR-confirmed SARS-CoV-2 infection or an uninfected control (not recorded which).

This chain connects TRBV28 to TRBJ1-1; 7 bases map to TRBD1. The CDR3 has 15 residues. Germline CDR1 is MDHEN and CDR2 is SYDVKM. The V and J ends lost 6 bases and 1 base, in that order; junction bases with no gene match: 8. CDR3 loop: CASSRQGEENTEAFF. The CDR3 DNA is TGTGCCAGCAGCAGACAGGGAGAGGAGAACACTGAAGCTTTCTTT.

Many counts were recorded for this clonotype. The genes are TRBV10-3 and TRBJ1-1; the D gene is possibly TRBD1 (6 bases). Looked up from germline, CDR1 is ENHRY and CDR2 is SYGVKD. The CDR3 consists of 14 residues. V was shortened by 6 bases and J by 6 bases, with 17 bases between the two germline ends. The CDR3 DNA is TGTGCCATCAGGGCCACAGGGAAGGGGTCTGAAGCTTTCTTT. This gives the protein CAIRATGKGSEAFF.

This clonotype was seen only a few times. V gene TRBV20-1 combines with J gene TRBJ2-5; 10 bases fit TRBD2. CDR1 DFQATT and CDR2 SNEGSKA come from the germline V gene (reference sequence). The CDR3 extends over 14 amino acids. V lost 6 bases and J lost 2; bases outside the gene matches: 6. CDR3 region: CSARQREGQETQYF. The CDR3 nucleotides read TGCAGTGCAAGACAGCGGGAGGGGCAAGAGACCCAGTACTTC.

This clonotype has just a few counts. The chain is built from TRBV20-1 and TRBJ2-1; 12 nucleotides line up with TRBD2. The CDR3 is 18 amino acids. The V gene end was trimmed by 4 bases and the J gene end by 3 bases; junction bases not matched to a gene: 13. Germline CDR1 is DFQATT and CDR2 is SNEGSKA (reference sequence). CDR3 residues: CSAIDRGLAGGVYNEQFF. The CDR3 region has the DNA TGCAGTGCTATAGATCGAGGGCTAGCGGGAGGGGTCTACAATGAGCAGTTCTTC.

The chain couples TRBV3-1 to TRBJ2-7; the match to TRBD2 covers 10 bases. Germline V CDR1 and CDR2: LGHDT, YNNKEL (reference sequence). Germline trimming cut 4 bases from V and 2 bases from J; bases unmatched to any gene: 5. The CDR3 runs 15 residues. CDR3 coding DNA: TGTGCCAGCAGCCTATCGACTAGCGGGCCCTACGAGCAGTACTTC. Protein product: CASSLSTSGPYEQYF.

In this sample, this clonotype is medium-sized. The chain joins TRBV19 to TRBJ2-2; 7 bases line up with TRBD1. The CDR3 contains 15 residues. V gave up 3 bases and J gave up 4 bases; unmatched junction bases: 5. CDR1 LNHDA and CDR2 SQIVND come from the germline V gene (reference sequence). The CDR3 DNA sequence: TGTGCCAGTAGTATCCAGACAGGGAGCACCGGGGAGCTGTTTTTT. Protein: CASSIQTGSTGELFF.

This clonotype was detected many times. The chain links TRBV6-2 or TRBV6-3 to TRBJ2-1; TRBD2 agrees at 14 bases. V was clipped by 3 bases and J by 0 bases; unmatched bases: 16. The CDR3 spans 22 residues. Germline V gives CDR1 MNHEY, CDR2 SVGEGT. The CDR3 coding sequence is TGTGCCAGCAGTTATTCGGGGACCGGACTAGCGGGAGGTCATAGCTCCTACAATGAGCAGTTCTTC. It yields the protein CASSYSGTGLAGGHSSYNEQFF.

This clonotype was seen at least ten times. The genes are TRBV3-1 and TRBJ2-7, with a weak D call TRBD1 (5 bases). CDR1 LGHDT and CDR2 YNNKEL come from the germline V gene (reference sequence). The CDR3 has 15 residues. V lost 4 bases and J lost 0, with 13 bases in between. CDR3 nucleotide sequence: TGTGCCAGCAGCCCTACCCTGGACACCTCCTACGAGCAGTACTTC. As protein: CASSPTLDTSYEQYF.

At least ten counts were recorded for this clonotype. The chain combines TRBV7-9 with TRBJ2-2; D not resolved. V gave up 6 bases and J gave up 5 bases, with 4 bases separating them. From germline, CDR1 is SEHNR and CDR2 FQNEAQ (reference sequence). This CDR3 contains 11 residues. The CDR3, as DNA: TGTGCCAGCAGGGTTACCGGGGAGCTGTTTTTT. Residues: CASRVTGELFF.

This clonotype appeared many times. This CDR3 is CASSPRAGIQYF. CDR3 nucleotides: TGTGCCAGCAGCCCCCGGGCAGGGATTCAGTACTTC. The V call is TRBV7-2, the J call TRBJ2-4; weak D call: TRBD1 (5 bases). Looked up from germline, CDR1 is SGHTA and CDR2 is FQGNSA. This CDR3 comprises 12 residues. The ends were cut back, 5 bases at V and 10 bases at J, with 12 bases in the middle.

This clonotype was detected a few times. The chain couples TRBV6-5 to TRBJ1-1; tentatively, D is TRBD1 (5 bases). V lost 2 bases, J lost 5 bases, and 9 bases lay in between. The CDR3 totals 13 residues. In germline, CDR1 is MNHEY, CDR2 SVGAGI. The CDR3 coding sequence is TGTGCCAGCAGTTACGTAGGGGAGACTGAAGCTTTCTTT. This encodes CASSYVGETEAFF.

This clonotype was found a few times. The rearrangement links TRBV5-1 to TRBJ1-2; D uncertain. The CDR3 spans 14 residues. V dropped 4 bases and J dropped 4 bases, with 14 bases sitting between them. Per germline, CDR1 SGHRS and CDR2 YFSETQ. The CDR3, as DNA: TGCGCCAGCAGCACCAGCTTAGTAAGCTATGGCTACACCTTC. This translates into CASSTSLVSYGYTF.

The J gene is TRBJ2-7, the V gene TRBV4-1, with TRBD2 identical over 14 bases. The V segment lost 2 bases and the J segment 3 bases; nucleotides outside the gene matches: 3. CDR1 and CDR2 (germline): MGHRA, YSYEKL. CDR3 length: 16 residues. CDR3 residues: CASSQSGLAGDYEQYF. The CDR3 DNA sequence: TGCGCCAGCAGCCAATCGGGACTAGCGGGAGACTACGAGCAGTACTTC.

This chain uses TRBV5-1 with TRBJ2-7, with D uncertain. This CDR3 is 14 amino acids long. Germline V gene lookup returns CDR1 SGHRS and CDR2 YFSETQ. Trimming left V 4 bases short and J 1 base short, with 12 bases between. The CDR3 DNA reads as TGCGCCAGCAGCCCGGACGTTCTGTCCTACGAGCAGTACTTC. It is translated as CASSPDVLSYEQYF.

This clonotype appeared a few times. V gene TRBV18 combines with J gene TRBJ2-1; no clear D. V lost 2 bases, J lost 2 bases, and 13 bases lay in between. CDR3 length equals 16 residues. Germline V lookup: CDR1 KGHSH, CDR2 LQKENI. CDR3 residues: CASSPGTHTTYNEQFF. CDR3 bases: TGTGCCAGCTCACCAGGCACGCATACTACCTACAATGAGCAGTTCTTC.

The sample holds many counts of this clonotype. This sequence joins TRBV11-2 and TRBJ1-1, with D unclear. Between the trimmed V and J ends, which lost 1 base and 7 bases, there was a span of 4 bases. Looked up from germline, CDR1 is SGHAT and CDR2 is FQNNGV. CDR3 size: 11 residues. Here the CDR3 DNA reads TGTGCCAGCAGCTTAGGGGGTGAAGCTTTCTTT. It codes for CASSLGGEAFF.

There are many counts of this clonotype. The chain has TRBV20-1 and TRBJ2-1; 9 positions agree with TRBD2. V was clipped by 3 bases and J by 7 bases; unmatched bases: 10. CDR1 and CDR2 from the germline V gene are DFQATT and SNEGSKA (reference sequence). The CDR3 contains 15 residues. CDR3 region: CSASRSGRFWNEQFF. The CDR3 DNA reads as TGCAGTGCTAGTCGGAGCGGGAGGTTCTGGAATGAGCAGTTCTTC.

This clonotype was observed at least ten times. The V and J genes are TRBV9 and TRBJ2-1; possible D gene TRBD1, 6 bases. The CDR3 is 15 residues long. The V and J ends lost 0 bases and 0 bases respectively, with 7 bases between them. Germline values: CDR1 SGDLS, CDR2 YYNGEE. The CDR3 coding sequence is TGTGCCAGCAGCGTAGGAGGGGGCTCCTACAATGAGCAGTTCTTC. This gives the protein CASSVGGGSYNEQFF.